Listed here are 7 T cell receptor beta chains from one sample, sequenced in a study of cytomegalovirus exposure and HLA in healthy donors. In the PCR, 60 Vbeta and 13 Jbeta primers were used. TCRdb keeps only in-frame clones here, not all; method: immunoSEQ multiplex PCR. This sample has about 110,000 clones; around four fifths occur once, and the top ten carry 1.5% to 2%. The sample taken for sequencing was PBMCs. These receptors originate from a man aged 50-60 years in good health and CMV-seronegative.

This clone was picked up a small number of times. This sequence joins TRBV18 and TRBJ2-7, with 7 bases matching TRBD2. With 3 bases clipped from V and 4 bases from J, the junction kept 0 bases outside the gene matches. Germline loops: CDR1 KGHSH, CDR2 LQKENI. The CDR3 extends over 12 amino acids. CDR3 coding DNA: TGTGCCAGCTCACCGGGGGGGTACGAGCAGTACTTC. Encoded protein: CASSPGGYEQYF. The variable domain in full, completed from reference TRBV18 and TRBJ2-7, reads NAGVMQNPRHLVRRRGQEARLRCSPMKGHSHVYWYRQLPEEGLKFMVYLQKENIIDESGMPKERFSAEFPKEGPSILRIQQVVRGDSAAYFCASSPGGYEQYFGPGTRLTVT.

This chain uses TRBV10-3 with TRBJ1-1; D not certain. The CDR3 is 12 residues long. CDR1 is ENHRY and CDR2 is SYGVKD in the germline V gene. V lost 6 bases and J 2 bases, leaving 7 bases between the germline ends. CDR3 bases: TGTGCCATCAGGAACGGTAACACTGAAGCTTTCTTT. This gives the protein CAIRNGNTEAFF.

This sequence joins TRBV7-6 and TRBJ1-1, with 8 nucleotides matching TRBD1. Germline CDR1 SGHVS, CDR2 FNYEAQ. The CDR3 loop spans 16 amino acids. Trimming at V came to 5 bases and at J to 4 bases, leaving 12 bases not matched to a gene. The CDR3 reads CASSATLQGAGTEAFF. The CDR3 nucleotides are TGTGCCAGCAGCGCTACTCTCCAGGGGGCGGGCACTGAAGCTTTCTTT.

The V call is TRBV28, the J call TRBJ1-5; TRBD1 might be the D (5 bases). Germline V gene data show CDR1 as MDHEN and CDR2 as SYDVKM. CDR3 length equals 18 residues. Trimming stripped 4 bases from V and 0 bases from J, with 19 bases between. The CDR3 nucleotides read TGTGCCAGCAGTTCCCGGAGACAGTCTCCCTATAGCAATCAGCCCCAGCATTTT. This translates into CASSSRRQSPYSNQPQHF.

CDR3: CASKENEKLFF. CDR3 in DNA: TGTGCCAGCAAGGAGAATGAAAAACTGTTTTTT. The V gene is TRBV2, the J gene TRBJ1-4; D not certain. CDR1 and CDR2 from the germline V gene are SNHLY and FYNNEI. V was shortened by 7 bases and J by 5 bases, with 5 bases between the two germline ends. The CDR3 runs 11 residues.

The rearrangement joins TRBV6-5 to TRBJ2-5; D gene uncertain. The germline V gene has CDR1 MNHEY and CDR2 SVGAGI. Trimming removed 0 bases from V and 4 bases from J, with 9 bases in between. The CDR3 length is 14 residues. CDR3: CASSYSKYGETQYF. CDR3 DNA sequence: TGTGCCAGCAGTTACTCGAAGTACGGAGAGACCCAGTACTTC.

Here the CDR3 reads CASSSQGRHGNTIYF. For the CDR3, the DNA is TGTGCCAGCAGCTCTCAGGGTAGACATGGAAACACCATATATTTT. The J gene is TRBJ1-3, the V gene TRBV28; possibly TRBD1 for D (5 bases). The CDR3 sequence is 15 residues long. Germline V CDR1 and CDR2: MDHEN, SYDVKM. Trimming cost V 6 bases and J 3 bases, with 15 bases left between them.